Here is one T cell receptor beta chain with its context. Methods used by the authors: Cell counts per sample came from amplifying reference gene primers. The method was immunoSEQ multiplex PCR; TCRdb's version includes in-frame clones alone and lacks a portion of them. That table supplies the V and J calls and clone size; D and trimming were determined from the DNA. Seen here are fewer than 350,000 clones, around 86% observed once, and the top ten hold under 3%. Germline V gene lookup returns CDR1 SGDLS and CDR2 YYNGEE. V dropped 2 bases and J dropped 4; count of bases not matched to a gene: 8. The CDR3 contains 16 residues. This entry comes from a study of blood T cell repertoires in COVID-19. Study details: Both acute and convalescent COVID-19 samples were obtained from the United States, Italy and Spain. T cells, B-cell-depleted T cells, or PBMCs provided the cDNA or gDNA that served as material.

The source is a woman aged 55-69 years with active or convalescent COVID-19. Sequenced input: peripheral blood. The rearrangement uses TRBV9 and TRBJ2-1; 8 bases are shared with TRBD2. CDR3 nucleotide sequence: TGTGCCAGCAGCGTTGCTACTAGCGGCCTATACAATGAGCAGTTCTTC. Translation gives CASSVATSGLYNEQFF. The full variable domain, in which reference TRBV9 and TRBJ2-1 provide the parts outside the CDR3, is DSGVTQTPKHLITATGQRVTLRCSPRSGDLSVYWYQQSLDQGLQFLIQYYNGEERAKGNILERFSAQQFPDLHSELNLSSLELGDSALYFCASSVATSGLYNEQFFGPGTRLTVL.